This T cell receptor beta chain appears in the sequencing data of a study of OX40 agonist ivuxolimab in advanced cancers. Looking at the study overall: Three patients got partial responses; one had hepatocellular carcinoma and two had cutaneous melanoma. Study-level points and caveats: Certain nonresponders additionally had low normalized T-cell clonal expansion.

As for this clone: Its antigen is currently unknown. At one boundary the junction diverges from the germline segment, which might be a read error.

Libraries were prepared by immunoSEQ multiplex PCR; TCRdb keeps only in-frame clonotypes and omits some of them. The sample includes tens of thousands of clones, 75% to 85% of them seen just once. With baseline, cycle 4 day 1, and cycle 7 day 1 as timepoints, blood was sampled. Here the sequenced sample was CD4+ or CD8+ T cells sorted from blood, taken in a trial of the OX40 agonist ivuxolimab. The TCR was taken from an adult with an advanced solid tumor such as melanoma, head and neck, liver or kidney cancer.

The CDR3 protein is CASTRSTNEKLFF. CDR3 sequence (DNA): TGTGCTAGCACCAGATCCACTAATGAAAAACTGTTTTTT. This chain links TRBV7-7 with TRBJ1-4; D not certain. This CDR3 contains 13 residues. The V gene's germline CDR1 is SSHAT and CDR2 FNYEAQ (reference sequence).